These 26 T cell receptor beta chains originate from one sample sequenced in a study of blood T cell repertoires in COVID-19. TCRdb keeps only in-frame clones here, not all; method: immunoSEQ multiplex PCR. The sample shows about 23,000 clones, around 90% of them seen only once. Specimen: peripheral blood. These receptors were obtained from a woman older than 75 with active COVID-19.

This rearrangement joins TRBV7-2 to TRBJ2-3, with 7 bases matching TRBD1. After removal of 3 bases from V and 2 bases from J, the junction contained 2 bases not matched to a gene. Germline lookup yields CDR1 SGHTA and CDR2 FQGNSA. The CDR3 is made up of 14 amino acids. CDR3 nucleotide sequence: TGTGCCAGCAGCTTCGGGACAGACACAGATACGCAGTATTTT. Protein sequence: CASSFGTDTDTQYF.

The chain is built from TRBV7-2 and TRBJ1-2; 7 bases line up with TRBD1. With 5 bases clipped from V and 3 bases from J, the junction kept 3 bases outside the gene matches. Germline values: CDR1 SGHTA, CDR2 FQGNSA. CDR3 length: 13 residues. CDR3 in DNA: TGTGCCAGCAGCCCTGGGACAGACTATGGCTACACCTTC. This gives the protein CASSPGTDYGYTF.

This clone came up once. The chain carries TRBV7-2 and TRBJ1-4, with D perhaps matching TRBD1 (6 bases). This CDR3 has 16 amino acids. V was cut by 6 bases and J by 0 bases, with 14 bases left in between. Germline CDR1 SGHTA, CDR2 FQGNSA. CDR3: CASSYVQGSTNEKLFF. In nucleotides, the CDR3 is TGTGCCAGCAGTTATGTCCAGGGGTCAACTAATGAAAAACTGTTTTTT. Together with reference TRBV7-2 and TRBJ1-4, the CDR3 gives the full variable domain: GAGVSQSPSNKVTEKGKDVELRCDPISGHTALYWYRQSLGQGLEFLIYFQGNSAPDKSGLPSDRFSAERTGGSVSTLTIQRTQQEDSAVYLCASSYVQGSTNEKLFFGSGTQLSVL.

The chain links TRBV6-2 or TRBV6-3 to TRBJ2-5; possible D gene TRBD1, 7 bases. Germline CDR1 and CDR2: MNHEY and SVGEGT. Trimming shortened V by 4 bases and J by 3 bases, and 12 bases separated the two germline ends. CDR3 length: 14 amino acids. The CDR3 protein is CASSWSGGKETQYF. CDR3 nucleotide sequence: TGTGCCAGCAGTTGGTCAGGGGGGAAAGAGACCCAGTACTTC.

The chain joins TRBV5-1 to TRBJ2-7, with 11 bases fitting TRBD2. The germline V gene has CDR1 SGHRS and CDR2 YFSETQ. The CDR3 length is 17 residues. Trimming removed 4 bases from V and 3 bases from J; junction bases left unmatched: 12. In DNA, the CDR3 is TGCGCCAGCAGCCATCTAACTAGCGGGGGACCCGACTACGAGCAGTACTTC. Protein sequence: CASSHLTSGGPDYEQYF.

The chain couples TRBV3-1 (or the pseudogene TRBV3-2) to TRBJ2-7, with TRBD2 as a possible D gene (7 bases). With 4 bases removed from V and 0 bases from J, the gap between germline ends came to 13 bases. The CDR3 has 15 amino acids. CDR1 LGHDT and CDR2 YNNKEL come from the germline V gene (reference sequence). DNA for the CDR3: TGTGCCAGCAGCCGGGGGGGCCTCGGCTCCTACGAGCAGTACTTC. Encoded protein: CASSRGGLGSYEQYF.

The count of this clone is one. The V and J genes are TRBV19 and TRBJ2-1, with TRBD2 matching 15 bases. Trimming took 0 bases from V and 12 from J; bases not matched to a gene: 3. Per the germline V gene, CDR1 is LNHDA and CDR2 is SQIVND (reference sequence). The length of the CDR3 is 15 residues. In DNA, the CDR3 is TGTGCCAGTAGTATAGACCCGGGACTAGCGGGGGGGCAGTTCTTC. Its translation: CASSIDPGLAGGQFF. Variable domain in full (rest from reference TRBV19 and TRBJ2-1): DGGITQSPKYLFRKEGQNVTLSCEQNLNHDAMYWYRQDPGQGLRLIYYSQIVNDFQKGDIAEGYSVSREKKESFPLTVTSAQKNPTAFYLCASSIDPGLAGGQFFGPGTRLTVL.

This clone showed up just once. The V gene is TRBV5-1, the J gene TRBJ1-1; 8 bases match TRBD1. The CDR3 has 12 amino acids. Germline assignment: CDR1 SGHRS and CDR2 YFSETQ. V was pared by 3 bases and J by 8 bases, with 3 bases of the junction left unmatched. CDR3 region: CASSSGGREAFF. DNA of the CDR3: TGCGCCAGCAGCTCAGGGGGCCGCGAAGCTTTCTTT.

This rearrangement joins TRBV25-1 to TRBJ1-6; 8 bases match TRBD1. The CDR3 sequence is 14 residues long. Germline V gene lookup returns CDR1 MGHDK and CDR2 SYGVNS. Losses at the gene ends were 5 bases for V and 6 bases for J; bases not matched to a gene: 3. The CDR3 coding sequence is TGTGCCAGCAGTCTACAGGGGGGTAATTCACCCCTCCACTTT. Its translation is CASSLQGGNSPLHF.

This rearrangement joins TRBV2 to TRBJ2-1, with 10 positions matching TRBD2. V gave up 6 bases and J gave up 13 bases; unmatched junction bases: 21. This CDR3 spans 17 amino acids. CDR1 SNHLY and CDR2 FYNNEI come from the germline V gene. CDR3 protein: CASRPGTSVLLSAIQFF. Here the CDR3 DNA reads TGTGCCAGCAGGCCCGGGACTAGCGTTCTTCTGTCCGCAATACAGTTCTTC.

This chain connects TRBV9 to TRBJ1-4; 8 bases are a match to TRBD1. From germline, CDR1 is SGDLS and CDR2 YYNGEE. The V and J ends lost 5 bases and 5 bases, in that order; junction bases with no gene match: 5. CDR3 length equals 14 residues. The CDR3, as DNA: TGTGCCAGCAGTCTCACAGGGGGGAATGAAAAACTGTTTTTT. It yields the protein CASSLTGGNEKLFF.

This chain joins TRBV7-2 and TRBJ1-1, with 7 positions matching TRBD1. This CDR3 spans 13 amino acids. The germline V gene has CDR1 SGHTA and CDR2 FQGNSA. J lost 8 bases, V lost 5 bases, and 8 bases had no gene match. The CDR3 reads CASSPTMDREAFF. The CDR3 region has the DNA TGTGCCAGCAGCCCTACCATGGACAGGGAAGCTTTCTTT.

Comment on this clone: A read error may produce the germline difference seen at one junction end. The rearrangement joins TRBV6-1 to TRBJ2-7; D is uncertain. The CDR3 contains 13 residues. Germline-derived CDR1 and CDR2 are MNHNS and SASEGT. The DNA for the CDR3 is TGTGCCAGCGGTGAGACGGAGACCTACGAGCAGTACTTC. Translated, it gives CASGETETYEQYF.

V is TRBV18 and J is TRBJ1-1; maybe TRBD1 (5 bases). The CDR3 sequence is 13 residues long. The germline V and J ends were trimmed by 6 bases and 4 bases, with 12 bases remaining between them. The germline gives CDR1 KGHSH, CDR2 LQKENI. CDR3 DNA: TGTGCCAGCTCCCTGGGAAGGGGCACTGAAGCTTTCTTT. This codes for CASSLGRGTEAFF.

The chain links TRBV3-1 (or the pseudogene TRBV3-2) to TRBJ1-6; tentative D call: TRBD1 (5 bases). V lost 3 bases and J 6 bases, leaving 9 bases between the germline ends. The germline V gene encodes CDR1 LGHDT and CDR2 YNNKEL (reference sequence). CDR3 size: 14 residues. CDR3 DNA: TGTGCCAGCAGCCAGGGGCAGGTTAATTCACCCCTCCACTTT. It encodes CASSQGQVNSPLHF.

The chain is built from TRBV7-9 and TRBJ2-3; 8 bases fit TRBD2. The CDR3 extends over 17 amino acids. J gave up 2 bases and V 0 bases, and 7 bases lay outside the gene matches. Germline V gene data show CDR1 as SEHNR and CDR2 as FQNEAQ (reference sequence). The CDR3 is CASSLALGGGNTDTQYF. The CDR3 DNA reads TGTGCCAGCAGCTTAGCGCTGGGCGGGGGGAACACAGATACGCAGTATTTT.

J is TRBJ1-5 and V is TRBV19; D is possibly TRBD1 (5 bases). The CDR3 runs to 14 residues. Trimming left V 6 bases short and J 0 bases short, with 9 bases between. Germline V gene data show CDR1 as LNHDA and CDR2 as SQIVND (reference sequence). The CDR3 DNA sequence: TGTGCCAGTAGCGGGACTGCTAGCAATCAGCCCCAGCATTTT. Translating gives CASSGTASNQPQHF.

The chain recombines TRBV7-3 with TRBJ2-2; TRBD1 agrees at 8 bases. The germline V gene has CDR1 SGHTA and CDR2 FQGTGA. The CDR3 has 15 residues. The V segment lost 5 bases and the J segment 5 bases; nucleotides outside the gene matches: 7. Written as DNA, the CDR3 is TGTGCCAGCAGCCCAGGACAGGGCGGGACCGGGGAGCTGTTTTTT. Its translation: CASSPGQGGTGELFF.

The chain recombines TRBV6-2 or TRBV6-3 with TRBJ1-5, with TRBD1 as a possible D gene (5 bases). Trimming took off 2 bases at V and 6 bases at J, with 17 bases between the two ends. Germline V lookup: CDR1 MNHEY, CDR2 SVGEGT. The CDR3 is 16 amino acids. The CDR3 protein is CASSYGVRGVSQPQHF. The CDR3 coding sequence is TGTGCCAGCAGTTACGGTGTTCGGGGGGTAAGTCAGCCCCAGCATTTT.

The V call is TRBV19, the J call TRBJ1-1; D is unclear. Germline CDR1 LNHDA, CDR2 SQIVND (reference sequence). This CDR3 is built from 13 residues. V gave up 2 bases and J gave up 3 bases, with 7 bases separating them. Here the CDR3 reads CASSITGDTEAFF. The CDR3 coding sequence is TGTGCCAGTAGTATAACCGGGGACACTGAAGCTTTCTTT.

The chain joins TRBV7-9 to TRBJ2-2, with a tentative D call TRBD2 (7 bases). V was pared by 3 bases and J by 2 bases, with 10 bases between. Per germline, CDR1 SEHNR and CDR2 FQNEAQ (reference sequence). The CDR3 is made up of 15 amino acids. In DNA, the CDR3 is TGTGCCAGCAGCTTCCGGGGGGCCAACACCGGGGAGCTGTTTTTT. This encodes CASSFRGANTGELFF.

The rearrangement links TRBV7-9 to TRBJ2-2; D is uncertain. The CDR3 loop spans 14 amino acids. Germline CDR1 SEHNR, CDR2 FQNEAQ (reference sequence). Between the trimmed V and J ends, which lost 6 bases and 8 bases, there was a span of 16 bases. The DNA of the CDR3 is TGTGCCAGCAGTCCCTTCTACCAGACTGGGGAGCTGTTTTTT. Its translation is CASSPFYQTGELFF.

The chain combines TRBV11-2 with TRBJ1-3; D is ambiguous. The CDR3 contains 13 residues. Germline CDR1 is SGHAT and CDR2 is FQNNGV. V dropped 5 bases and J dropped 8 bases, with 13 bases sitting between them. Here the CDR3 reads CASSTQTGDTIYF. The CDR3 DNA follows: TGTGCCAGCAGCACACAGACGGGAGACACCATATATTTT.

The genes are TRBV7-3 and TRBJ2-7; 7 bases align to TRBD1. Germline values: CDR1 SGHTA, CDR2 FQGTGA. V lost 0 bases to trimming and J lost 2 bases; unmatched junction nucleotides: 7. The CDR3 runs 16 residues. CDR3 sequence: CASSLTLGQVPYEQYF. The CDR3 DNA reads TGTGCCAGCAGCTTAACGTTAGGACAGGTTCCCTACGAGCAGTACTTC.

The J gene is TRBJ2-1, the V gene TRBV3-1 (or the pseudogene TRBV3-2), with 13 bases lining up with TRBD2. Germline-derived CDR1 and CDR2 are LGHDT and YNNKEL (reference sequence). The CDR3 runs 15 residues. V trimming: 5 bases; J trimming: 7 bases; junction bases outside the gene matches: 5. Written as DNA, the CDR3 is TGTGCCAGCAGCGAGACTAGCGGGGGGTCTAATGAGCAGTTCTTC. Translation gives CASSETSGGSNEQFF.

This chain uses TRBV11-1 with TRBJ2-1, with D possibly TRBD2 on 5 matching bases. This CDR3 comprises 13 residues. V was pared by 6 bases and J by 7 bases, with 13 bases between. CDR1 is SGHAT, CDR2 FQDESV, per germline (reference sequence). CDR3 DNA sequence: TGTGCCAGCAGGGACCGGGGTGGGAATGAGCAGTTCTTC. Protein sequence: CASRDRGGNEQFF.